This TCR beta chain was sequenced in a study of CD8 T cells in Susac syndrome. The study, taken as a whole, reports: The study's TCR sequencing and HLA analysis covered a relatively small number of individuals, and the study acknowledged this.

The T cells that were sequenced for TCR beta were CD8+ and CD4+ cells from blood. TEMRA cells were FACS-enriched and CD8+ and CD4+ T cells negatively isolated. Details on this clonotype: Antigen unknown.

The CDR3 length is 14 residues. From germline, CDR1 is MDHEN and CDR2 SYDVKM. V was trimmed by 5 bases and J by 5 bases, leaving 13 bases between them. Random hexamers were used to reverse transcribe the RNA input (about 0.45 to 1 ug). The authors amplified TCR beta CDR3 across 54 Vbeta and 13 Jbeta using immunoSEQ multiplex PCR. One entry per CDR3 protein results from TCRdb running MiXCR on the immunoSEQ multiplex PCR reads. The sample contains 350,000 to 550,000 distinct CDR3 sequences, approximately 89% of which appear only once. The rearrangement joins TRBV28 to TRBJ2-1, with TRBD1 as a possible D gene (5 bases). The TCR originated in a human donor with multiple sclerosis. Material for sequencing was CD8+ T cells from PBMCs. This CDR3 reads CASSLRTLNNEQFF. The CDR3 nucleotides read TGTGCCAGCAGTCTCCGGACACTGAACAATGAGCAGTTCTTC.